The 26 T cell receptor beta chains below come from one sample, sequenced in a study of T cell repertoires in cytomegalovirus infection. Each CDR3 protein gets one entry after TCRdb re-called the reads with MiXCR. This table has around 360,000 distinct CDR3 sequences, roughly 36% appearing once. The antigens of these receptors remain unknown. Specimen: cultured PBMCs, collected from culture after CMV antigen stimulation. These receptors were taken from a human donor in good health (CMV status not recorded). Some clones in this sample may be carry-over from other donors' samples.

The chain joins TRBV19 to TRBJ2-1; D might be TRBD1 or TRBD2, each matching 5 bases. Trimming shortened V by 5 bases and J by 6 bases, and 23 bases separated the two germline ends. There are 17 residues in the CDR3. Germline V gene data show CDR1 as LNHDA and CDR2 as SQIVND (reference sequence). CDR3 DNA sequence: TGTGCCAGTAGTTTAGGGACCCCCGGCACCCTTTTCAATGAGCAGTTCTTC. This encodes CASSLGTPGTLFNEQFF. Complete variable domain (other parts from reference TRBV19 and TRBJ2-1): DGGITQSPKYLFRKEGQNVTLSCEQNLNHDAMYWYRQDPGQGLRLIYYSQIVNDFQKGDIAEGYSVSREKKESFPLTVTSAQKNPTAFYLCASSLGTPGTLFNEQFFGPGTRLTVL.

The rearrangement joins TRBV7-2 to TRBJ2-1, with 7 bases identical to TRBD2. Trimming took 4 bases from V and 6 from J; bases not matched to a gene: 9. CDR1 is SGHTA, CDR2 FQGNSA, per germline. The CDR3 contains 15 residues. CDR3 protein: CASSSQVAGTNEQFF. The CDR3 coding sequence is TGTGCCAGCAGCTCTCAAGTAGCGGGCACCAATGAGCAGTTCTTC.

The chain carries TRBV6-2 or TRBV6-3 and TRBJ2-3; D possibly corresponds to TRBD2 (5 bases). The V end was cut by 2 bases, the J end by 6 bases, with 12 bases between. CDR3 length equals 14 residues. Germline lookup yields CDR1 MNHEY and CDR2 SVGEGT. The CDR3 reads CASSYPGRWDTQYF. The CDR3 region has the DNA TGTGCCAGCAGTTACCCGGGAAGGTGGGATACGCAGTATTTT.

The chain is built from TRBV4-1 and TRBJ1-5; unclear D gene. Germline CDR1 is MGHRA and CDR2 is YSYEKL. There are 16 residues in the CDR3. With 0 bases removed from V and 2 bases from J, the gap between germline ends came to 11 bases. The CDR3 sequence is CASSQEIRSGNQPQHF. CDR3 DNA sequence: TGCGCCAGCAGCCAAGAAATCAGATCCGGCAATCAGCCCCAGCATTTT.

The V call is TRBV28, the J call TRBJ1-2, with TRBD1 matching over 9 bases. The germline V gene encodes CDR1 MDHEN and CDR2 SYDVKM. The CDR3 sequence is 16 residues long. V was clipped by 5 bases and J by 6 bases; unmatched bases: 13. The CDR3 nucleotides are TGTGCCAGCAGTCCGGGCTCCGGGACAGGGTTTGATGGCTACACCTTC. It codes for CASSPGSGTGFDGYTF.

This clonotype was counted a few times. This sequence joins TRBV6-2 or TRBV6-3 and TRBJ1-1, with D maybe TRBD1 (5 bases). The CDR3 extends over 14 amino acids. Per germline, CDR1 MNHEY and CDR2 SVGEGT. V gave up 4 bases and J gave up 11 bases, with 20 bases separating them. CDR3 bases: TGTGCCAGCAGTTCACCGGACGGACACTTCGCCGCTTTCTTT. Amino acid sequence: CASSSPDGHFAAFF.

V and J are TRBV20-1 and TRBJ1-5; 7 bases are a match to TRBD1. Germline lookup yields CDR1 DFQATT and CDR2 SNEGSKA (reference sequence). The trim removed 5 bases at V and 4 bases at J, leaving 5 bases unmatched. The length of the CDR3 is 13 residues. CDR3 coding DNA: TGCAGTGCTCTGGGACAGTTGAATCAGCCCCAGCATTTT. Protein sequence: CSALGQLNQPQHF.

This clonotype has at least ten counts. The V and J genes are TRBV7-2 and TRBJ1-5, with D perhaps TRBD1 (5 bases). V lost 1 base to trimming and J lost 6 bases, with 13 bases between them. The CDR3 has 15 amino acids. Germline lookup yields CDR1 SGHTA and CDR2 FQGNSA. The CDR3 protein is CASSLVLQGSQPQHF. The CDR3 nucleotides are TGTGCCAGCAGCTTAGTTCTTCAGGGCAGTCAGCCCCAGCATTTT.

This sequence joins TRBV6-2 or TRBV6-3 and TRBJ2-3; D uncertain. Trimming took 6 bases from V and 1 from J, leaving 14 bases between them. From germline, CDR1 is MNHEY and CDR2 SVGEGT. This CDR3 contains 15 residues. The CDR3 protein is CASSEVRVRTDTQYF. For the CDR3, the DNA is TGTGCCAGCAGCGAGGTGAGAGTTCGCACAGATACGCAGTATTTT.

The chain combines TRBV20-1 with TRBJ1-3; the D is unclear. With 0 bases removed from V and 1 base from J, the gap between germline ends came to 10 bases. Germline CDR1 DFQATT, CDR2 SNEGSKA (reference sequence). The CDR3 runs to 15 residues. The CDR3 protein is CSARDLGFSGNTIYF. The CDR3 nucleotides read TGCAGTGCTAGAGATCTCGGGTTTTCTGGAAACACCATATATTTT.

This chain uses TRBV18 with TRBJ1-1, with D possibly being TRBD1 (5 bases). The CDR3 runs 14 residues. V lost 6 bases and J 8 bases, leaving 19 bases between the germline ends. Per germline, CDR1 KGHSH and CDR2 LQKENI. The CDR3 reads CASSLKQVVTEAFF. Written as DNA, the CDR3 is TGTGCCAGCTCGCTAAAACAGGTGGTGACCGAAGCTTTCTTT.

This clonotype showed up just a few times. The V call is TRBV7-2, the J call TRBJ2-1; unclear D gene. The germline V gene encodes CDR1 SGHTA and CDR2 FQGNSA. Trimming took 3 bases from V and 2 from J, leaving 11 bases between them. The length of the CDR3 is 15 residues. CDR3 DNA: TGTGCCAGCAGCTTCCCCCTCGGCCCCTACAATGAGCAGTTCTTC. This encodes CASSFPLGPYNEQFF.

V and J are TRBV28 and TRBJ1-2; D not resolved. The CDR3 runs to 13 residues. Trimming cost V 4 bases and J 4 bases, with 10 bases left between them. Germline lookup yields CDR1 MDHEN and CDR2 SYDVKM. CDR3 nucleotides: TGTGCCAGCAGTTCTTCAGGCAGCTATGGCTACACCTTC. It specifies CASSSSGSYGYTF.

This chain links TRBV6-6 with TRBJ1-2; a possible D gene is TRBD1 (5 bases). The CDR3 runs 16 residues. Trimming took off 5 bases at V and 0 bases at J, with 16 bases between the two ends. From germline, CDR1 is MNHNY and CDR2 SVGAGI (reference sequence). The CDR3 loop is CASSVQHRKTNYGYTF. CDR3 bases: TGTGCCAGCAGTGTCCAGCACAGGAAGACTAACTATGGCTACACCTTC.

The V call is TRBV5-1, the J call TRBJ2-1, with no clear D. The V end was cut by 2 bases, the J end by 5 bases, with 20 bases between. The CDR3 is made up of 17 amino acids. CDR1 and CDR2 (germline): SGHRS, YFSETQ. Here the CDR3 reads CASSLGYGHQSDNEQFF. The CDR3 DNA is TGCGCCAGCAGCTTAGGTTACGGCCACCAAAGCGACAATGAGCAGTTCTTC.

This clonotype has just a few counts. This sequence joins TRBV5-4 and TRBJ2-7, with TRBD1 matching over 8 bases. Germline V CDR1 and CDR2: SGHNT, YYREEE (reference sequence). Losses at the gene ends were 2 bases for V and 5 bases for J; bases not matched to a gene: 9. CDR3 length: 15 residues. CDR3 in DNA: TGTGCCAGCAGCTTACCAGGGCAGGGGGCTAACGAGCAGTACTTC. It specifies CASSLPGQGANEQYF.

The gene calls are TRBV12-3 or TRBV12-4 and TRBJ1-5; D gene ambiguous. V lost 3 bases and J 8 bases, leaving 14 bases between the germline ends. The CDR3 runs 14 residues. CDR3 sequence reads: CASSFGRGSEPQHF. The CDR3 DNA reads as TGTGCCAGCAGTTTTGGGCGGGGTAGTGAGCCCCAGCATTTT.

Only a few counts were recorded for this clonotype. V usage is TRBV12-3 or TRBV12-4 and J usage is TRBJ2-7; tentatively, D is TRBD1 or TRBD2 (5 bases each). The CDR3 consists of 13 residues. Trimming cost V 7 bases and J 3 bases, with 13 bases left between them. The DNA of the CDR3 is TGTGCCAGCACTTCCGGGACCATCTACGAGCAGTACTTC. It yields the protein CASTSGTIYEQYF.

The chain employs TRBV12-3 or TRBV12-4 and TRBJ2-1; no clear D. The length of the CDR3 is 15 residues. V was clipped by 2 bases and J by 0 bases, with 8 bases between them. CDR3 nucleotides: TGTGCCAGCAGTTTATTGGGGATCTCCTACAATGAGCAGTTCTTC. Translation: CASSLLGISYNEQFF.

CDR3 region: CASSRRDRVYEQYF. DNA for the CDR3: TGTGCCAGCAGCCGCCGGGACAGGGTCTACGAGCAGTACTTC. This chain connects TRBV7-3 to TRBJ2-7; 9 bases match TRBD1. With V trimmed by 5 bases and J by 3 bases, 5 bases remained unmatched. This CDR3 spans 14 amino acids. Germline V gives CDR1 SGHTA, CDR2 FQGTGA.

This rearrangement joins TRBV18 to TRBJ1-1; D is unclear. The CDR3 contains 14 residues. From germline, CDR1 is KGHSH and CDR2 LQKENI. The V end lost 1 base, the J end lost 1 base, and 7 bases lay between the germline ends. The CDR3 sequence: CASSPQAGNTEAFF. As DNA, the CDR3 is TGTGCCAGCTCACCACAGGCAGGGAACACTGAAGCTTTCTTT.

The chain combines TRBV7-6 with TRBJ2-1; the D is unclear. CDR1 is SGHVS and CDR2 is FNYEAQ in the germline V gene. Trimming stripped 11 bases from V and 4 bases from J, with 15 bases between. This CDR3 region has 13 residues. As DNA, the CDR3 is TGTGCCGGTTCGGTGGGCGGATACAATGAGCAGTTCTTC. Its translation is CAGSVGGYNEQFF.

This CDR3 is CASSLDRFGYGYTF. The CDR3 DNA is TGCGCCAGCAGCCTCGACAGGTTCGGCTATGGCTACACCTTC. The rearrangement uses TRBV5-1 and TRBJ1-2; weak D call: TRBD1 (6 bases). V was pared by 4 bases and J by 4 bases, with 14 bases between. CDR3 length equals 14 residues. CDR1 is SGHRS and CDR2 is YFSETQ in the germline V gene.

This chain joins TRBV7-2 and TRBJ2-3; D is perhaps TRBD1 (5 bases). This CDR3 spans 12 amino acids. Germline CDR1 is SGHTA and CDR2 is FQGNSA. V was clipped by 0 bases and J by 9 bases, with 7 bases between them. In DNA form, the CDR3 reads TGTGCCAGCAGCTTAGCCCCAGGGACGCAGTATTTT. This sequence encodes CASSLAPGTQYF. Full variable domain (outside the CDR3, taken from reference TRBV7-2 and TRBJ2-3): GAGVSQSPSNKVTEKGKDVELRCDPISGHTALYWYRQSLGQGLEFLIYFQGNSAPDKSGLPSDRFSAERTGGSVSTLTIQRTQQEDSAVYLCASSLAPGTQYFGPGTRLTVL.

CDR3 nucleotide sequence: TGCAGTGCTAGAGGCTACCTCTACGAGCAGTACTTC. It codes for CSARGYLYEQYF. V and J are TRBV20-1 and TRBJ2-7; D is undetermined. Looked up from germline, CDR1 is DFQATT and CDR2 is SNEGSKA (reference sequence). The CDR3 sequence is 12 residues long. Trimming stripped 1 base from V and 3 bases from J, with 7 bases between.

The J gene is TRBJ1-3, the V gene TRBV5-4; possible D gene TRBD1, 5 bases. Germline loops: CDR1 SGHNT, CDR2 YYREEE (reference sequence). The CDR3 loop spans 13 amino acids. The V end was cut by 4 bases, the J end by 4 bases, with 9 bases between. The CDR3 reads CASSRDFGNTIYF. The CDR3, as DNA: TGTGCCAGCAGCCGGGACTTCGGAAACACCATATATTTT.